One T cell receptor (beta chain) is described in this entry. This clonotype was detected many times. There is no known antigen for this receptor. Base qualities were left out, and no much larger clone turns up one base away. The time point label for this specimen denotes: newly diagnosed GD, antithyroid drugs for less than 3 months. For both TCR sequencing and RNA sequencing, RNA was extracted from PBMCs using TRIzol. The diagnosis of Graves' disease followed American Thyroid Association guidelines. Patients for the study were recruited at an endocrinology department in Xi'an, China. From each patient, approximately 10 milliliters of peripheral blood was collected into an EDTA anticoagulant tube. Ficoll Paque Plus density gradient separation was used to isolate PBMCs, and no additional T cell sorting was done. An Agilent 2100 Bioanalyzer and agarose gel were used to assess RNA quality, and a NanoDrop 2000 was used to measure RNA concentration.

The sample is drawn from a study of regulatory T cells in long-lasting Graves disease (dated by TCRdb to the early 2020s). At the level of the whole study: Newly diagnosed Graves' disease patients had taken antithyroid drugs for less than 3 months. This study used TCR sequencing and RNA sequencing of peripheral blood to compare persistent Graves' disease patients against newly diagnosed Graves' disease patients. The study was registered as a clinical trial and conducted in China. A total of around 33 samples were covered by TCR sequencing, comprising around 13 persistent and around 20 newly diagnosed Graves' disease patients.

Study-wide conclusions, independent of this receptor: The authors acknowledged the small sample size as a limitation that may reduce accuracy. Preferential use of TRBV28, TRBJ1-2 and TRBJ2-5 was observed in persistent disease, whereas TRBV20-1 and TRBJ2-1 were favored in newly diagnosed disease. Sequencing and analysis were limited to the TCR beta chain. A larger number of public clonotypes was shared among persistent patients (approximately 3,000) than among newly diagnosed patients (around 890). The study examined only peripheral blood because the primary lesion, thyroid tissue, could not be accessed. Lower TCR Shannon entropy and fewer highly expanded clones were observed in persistent Graves' disease patients than in newly diagnosed patients, which suggested clonal expansion.

The germline V gene supplies CDR1 SGHDN and CDR2 FVKESK. Trimmed from V: 4 bases; trimmed from J: 7 bases; junction bases lacking a gene match: 5. There are 15 amino acids in the CDR3, from cysteine to phenylalanine inclusive. Kept here is only the CDR3 DNA, which spans 45 bases and is read in frame from base 1. The library was made by multiplex PCR. The sequencer was an Illumina HiSeq 4000. TCR beta libraries were built with iRepertoire HTBI primers and Arm-PCR amplification of CDR3 regions. Before sequencing, the PCR products underwent gel purification. The authors' analysis ran thus. Across samples, roughly 60 TRBV and approximately 15 TRBJ segments were identified and used for gene usage analysis of CDR3 amino acid clonotypes. COPE and FqMerger were used to merge the filtered high-quality paired reads into contigs. BLAST was used to align contigs to the IMGT TRBV, TRBD and TRBJ reference genes, and CDR3 was defined following IMGT. Highly expanded clones were defined as clonotypes with a frequency above 0.1%. Repertoire diversity was measured by Shannon entropy, and V-J evenness by the Gini coefficient. Public clonotypes were defined as clonotypes shared by more than one individual. Clones were called with MiXCR by TCRdb after fastp trimmed the public reads at Q25, and only in-frame beta chains were retained. Rows with one shared CDR3 protein collapse into an entry with the most common genes and DNA. TCRdb, not the authors, supplied the V and J calls. The sample records approximately 300,000 distinct CDR3 sequences, about 20% of which are singletons. Around 36% of the sample belongs to the ten largest clones.

The starting material was peripheral blood mononuclear cells (PBMCs), obtained at new diagnosis, from a patient treated with antithyroid drugs. The chain is assembled from TRBV14 and TRBJ2-2; 11 of the junction bases match TRBD2. The sequence derives from a female donor with Graves disease. The DNA is TGTGCCAGCAGCCCTCTGGGGACTAGCGGCGGGGAGCTGTTTTTT. Translated, it gives CASSPLGTSGGELFF.